A single sample gave rise to the 26 T cell receptor beta chains below, sequenced in a study of preoperative IRX-2 immunotherapy in early breast cancer (dated by TCRdb to about 2019). Library preparation used the immunoSEQ multiplex PCR assay. In TCRdb, the immuneACCESS table is reduced to in-frame sequences with V and J assigned. These tables do not hold every clone; where another copy was compared, an unresolved V gene accounts for under half, and the others remain unexplained. This sample holds around 39,000 clones; approximately 94% were observed only once. The ten most abundant clones make up about 1.6% of the sample. Taken with the paper, the label for treatment or condition translates to: preoperative locoregional IRX-2 cytokine immunotherapy. The input for sequencing was tumor tissue, taken after IRX-2 immunotherapy. These receptors were collected from a human donor with breast cancer.

This chain links TRBV5-4 with TRBJ1-1, with TRBD1 as a possible D gene (5 bases). Between the trimmed V and J ends, which lost 6 bases and 4 bases, there was a span of 16 bases. Germline-derived CDR1 and CDR2 are SGHNT and YYREEE (reference sequence). This CDR3 is 14 amino acids long. CDR3 nucleotide sequence: TGTGCCAGCACCCGGGACCGGCGGATCACTGAAGCTTTCTTT. Translated, it gives CASTRDRRITEAFF. The full variable domain, completed using reference TRBV5-4 and TRBJ1-1, is ETGVTQSPTHLIKTRGQQVTLRCSSQSGHNTVSWYQQALGQGPQFIFQYYREEENGRGNFPPRFSGLQFPNYSSELNVNALELDDSALYLCASTRDRRITEAFFGQGTRLTVV.

For the CDR3, the DNA is TGTGCCAGCAGTTACAGTCCTCGAGGGAGGTTAACAGATACGCAGTATTTT. Translating gives CASSYSPRGRLTDTQYF. The chain joins TRBV6-7 to TRBJ2-3; the D gene is possibly TRBD2 (6 bases). TRBV6-7 is flagged as an ORF with uncertain function. The CDR3 has 17 residues. The ends were cut back, 2 bases at V and 3 bases at J, with 18 bases in the middle.

This clone was counted once. This chain joins TRBV5-1 and TRBJ2-2; 8 bases are a match to TRBD1. Germline V gene lookup returns CDR1 SGHRS and CDR2 YFSETQ. CDR3 length equals 18 residues. V was pared by 0 bases and J by 6 bases, with 13 bases of the junction left unmatched. The CDR3 DNA follows: TGCGCCAGCAGCTTGGTTGCGGGACAGGCCCTTATCCCCGGGGAGCTGTTTTTT. Translated: CASSLVAGQALIPGELFF.

The chain recombines TRBV28 with TRBJ1-3, with a tentative D call TRBD1 (6 bases). V lost 4 bases to trimming and J lost 3 bases, with 16 bases between them. There are 16 residues in the CDR3. The germline gives CDR1 MDHEN, CDR2 SYDVKM. The CDR3 is CASSSQGNLFGNTIYF. CDR3 bases: TGTGCCAGCAGTTCTCAGGGGAATCTTTTTGGAAACACCATATATTTT.

The chain employs TRBV19 and TRBJ2-3; maybe TRBD2 (6 bases). CDR1 is LNHDA and CDR2 is SQIVND in the germline V gene (reference sequence). CDR3 length: 15 residues. V lost 8 bases, J lost 4 bases, and 19 bases lay in between. CDR3: CASGVRDSEADTQYF. The DNA for the CDR3 is TGTGCCAGTGGAGTGCGGGACTCTGAGGCAGATACGCAGTATTTT. Combining the CDR3 with reference TRBV19 and TRBJ2-3 gives the whole variable domain DGGITQSPKYLFRKEGQNVTLSCEQNLNHDAMYWYRQDPGQGLRLIYYSQIVNDFQKGDIAEGYSVSREKKESFPLTVTSAQKNPTAFYLCASGVRDSEADTQYFGPGTRLTVL.

This chain links TRBV11-2 with TRBJ1-4; 7 bases match TRBD1. CDR3 length equals 17 residues. V was clipped by 1 base and J by 12 bases; unmatched bases: 17. Germline V gives CDR1 SGHAT, CDR2 FQNNGV. This CDR3 is CASSLGRGVPKGVELFF. The CDR3, as DNA: TGTGCCAGCAGCTTAGGCAGGGGGGTGCCCAAGGGAGTTGAACTGTTTTTT.

The rearrangement joins TRBV28 to TRBJ1-6; 8 nucleotides agree with TRBD1. The CDR3 spans 14 residues. V shed 7 bases, J shed 11 bases, and the junction held 10 bases outside the gene matches. CDR1 and CDR2 (germline): MDHEN, SYDVKM. CDR3 region: CASMPGQGWPPLHF. CDR3 nucleotide sequence: TGTGCCAGCATGCCAGGACAGGGCTGGCCACCCCTCCACTTT.

This clone was detected only once. The chain carries TRBV5-1 and TRBJ2-5; the D is unclear. Germline CDR1 reads SGHRS; CDR2 reads YFSETQ. With 0 bases removed from V and 5 bases from J, the gap between germline ends came to 11 bases. This CDR3 comprises 14 residues. The CDR3 protein is CASSLAWSHETQYF. DNA for the CDR3: TGCGCCAGCAGCTTGGCCTGGTCCCACGAGACCCAGTACTTC.

The V and J genes are TRBV5-8 and TRBJ1-5, with D perhaps matching TRBD1 (6 bases). V gave up 0 bases and J gave up 8 bases, with 15 bases separating them. This CDR3 is 15 amino acids long. Germline CDR1 and CDR2: SGHTS and YDEGEE. The CDR3 DNA sequence: TGTGCCAGCAGCTTGGAGGTACAGGGATACAAGCCCCAGCATTTT. Its protein is CASSLEVQGYKPQHF.

In nucleotides, the CDR3 is TGCGCCAGCTCCTCCGATCCTGGGGCCAACGTCCTGACTTTC. It is translated as CASSSDPGANVLTF. The chain combines TRBV4-1 with TRBJ2-6, with unresolved D. V gave up 8 bases and J gave up 2 bases, with 10 bases separating them. This CDR3 has 14 residues. Germline assignment: CDR1 MGHRA and CDR2 YSYEKL.

The chain carries TRBV9 and TRBJ1-4, with D perhaps TRBD1 (5 bases). Germline CDR1 and CDR2: SGDLS and YYNGEE. The CDR3 is made up of 14 amino acids. The V and J ends lost 3 bases and 5 bases respectively, with 11 bases between them. CDR3 region: CASSASGTNEKLFF. The CDR3, as DNA: TGTGCCAGCAGCGCCTCCGGGACCAATGAAAAACTGTTTTTT. Variable domain in full (rest from reference TRBV9 and TRBJ1-4): DSGVTQTPKHLITATGQRVTLRCSPRSGDLSVYWYQQSLDQGLQFLIQYYNGEERAKGNILERFSAQQFPDLHSELNLSSLELGDSALYFCASSASGTNEKLFFGSGTQLSVL.

As DNA, the CDR3 is TGCGCCAGCAGGCCCGAGTTGGACAGGGGGAGCCCTGAAGCTTTCTTT. Translating it yields CASRPELDRGSPEAFF. This chain links TRBV5-1 with TRBJ1-1, with TRBD1 identical over 10 bases. With 5 bases clipped from V and 6 bases from J, the junction kept 13 bases outside the gene matches. Looked up from germline, CDR1 is SGHRS and CDR2 is YFSETQ. The CDR3 is 16 residues long.

The CDR3 coding sequence is TGTGCCAGCAGCTTCGGGGGCTATTCCAGTGAGCAGTACTTC. Amino acids: CASSFGGYSSEQYF. The rearrangement joins TRBV7-9 to TRBJ2-7; either TRBD1 or TRBD2 may fit D (6 bases each). V was cut by 3 bases and J by 7 bases, with 16 bases left in between. CDR3 length: 14 residues. Germline-derived CDR1 and CDR2 are SEHNR and FQNEAQ (reference sequence).

The chain employs TRBV4-3 and TRBJ2-5, with D unclear. Germline CDR1 and CDR2: LGHNA and YSLEER. This CDR3 is built from 15 residues. V lost 8 bases to trimming and J lost 5 bases, with 21 bases between them. In DNA, the CDR3 is TGCGCCAGCGCTACGACTTCAGGTGACTGGGAGACCCAGTACTTC. As protein: CASATTSGDWETQYF.

The chain links TRBV4-1 to TRBJ2-4; the D call may be TRBD1 or TRBD2 (6 bases each). Trimming removed 3 bases at V and 16 bases at J, with 16 bases between. The CDR3 spans 12 residues. Germline values: CDR1 MGHRA, CDR2 YSYEKL. Written as DNA, the CDR3 is TGCGCCAGCAGCCATTATACAGGGACTCAATACTTC. Protein sequence: CASSHYTGTQYF.

This chain uses TRBV7-8 with TRBJ2-5, with a possible D match to TRBD2 (6 bases). This CDR3 is 14 amino acids long. The V end was cut by 1 base, the J end by 5 bases, with 11 bases between. Per germline, CDR1 SGHVS and CDR2 FQNEAQ. As DNA, the CDR3 is TGTGCCAGCAGCTTAGTGGGGGGAATGGAGACCCAGTACTTC. Translating it yields CASSLVGGMETQYF.

The chain links TRBV30 to TRBJ1-6; 8 bases match TRBD1. The CDR3 runs 14 residues. CDR1 is GTSNPN, CDR2 SVGIG, per germline (reference sequence). J was trimmed by 5 bases and V by 4 bases; bases with no gene match: 4. CDR3 region: CAWIRDRNNSPLHF. For the CDR3, the DNA is TGTGCCTGGATCCGGGACAGGAATAATTCACCCCTCCACTTT.

This clone was seen only once. This chain connects TRBV10-3 to TRBJ1-1, with 7 nucleotides matching TRBD1. The germline V gene has CDR1 ENHRY and CDR2 SYGVKD. The CDR3 extends over 14 amino acids. J gave up 4 bases and V 6 bases, and 8 bases lay outside the gene matches. Here the CDR3 DNA reads TGTGCCATCAGCCTGACAGGGATGGGCACTGAAGCTTTCTTT. This gives the protein CAISLTGMGTEAFF.

The chain joins TRBV7-8 to TRBJ2-1; D is perhaps TRBD1 (6 bases). The CDR3 contains 15 residues. Germline V gene sequence: CDR1 SGHVS, CDR2 FQNEAQ. V was trimmed by 6 bases and J by 4 bases, leaving 16 bases between them. DNA for the CDR3: TGTGCCAGCAGATGGCACAGGGACCCTTACAATGAGCAGTTCTTC. Its translation is CASRWHRDPYNEQFF.

This clone was recorded only once. This chain uses TRBV7-2 with TRBJ2-2, with 8 bases lining up with TRBD2. Germline CDR1 is SGHTA and CDR2 is FQGNSA. The CDR3 covers 16 residues. The V segment lost 5 bases and the J segment 4 bases; nucleotides outside the gene matches: 9. The CDR3 loop is CASSATGTRSTGELFF. In nucleotides, the CDR3 is TGTGCCAGCAGCGCCACCGGGACTAGGTCCACCGGGGAGCTGTTTTTT. The full variable domain, completed using reference TRBV7-2 and TRBJ2-2, is GAGVSQSPSNKVTEKGKDVELRCDPISGHTALYWYRQSLGQGLEFLIYFQGNSAPDKSGLPSDRFSAERTGGSVSTLTIQRTQQEDSAVYLCASSATGTRSTGELFFGEGSRLTVL.

This chain links TRBV5-1 with TRBJ2-1, with D possibly being TRBD1 (5 bases). The CDR3 has 17 amino acids. V shed 0 bases and J shed 4 bases, with 17 bases lying between them. Germline V gene data show CDR1 as SGHRS and CDR2 as YFSETQ. In DNA, the CDR3 is TGCGCCAGCAGCTTGGAAGGGGTTCCCCCCACATACAATGAGCAGTTCTTC. It is translated as CASSLEGVPPTYNEQFF.

The genes are TRBV29-1 and TRBJ2-1; 9 nucleotides align to TRBD1. In germline, CDR1 is SQVTM, CDR2 ANQGSEA. The trim removed 8 bases at V and 7 bases at J, leaving 6 bases unmatched. This CDR3 is built from 12 residues. CDR3 nucleotide sequence: TGCAGCACGGACAGGGGAGGTAATGAGCAGTTCTTC. This translates into CSTDRGGNEQFF.

The genes are TRBV5-6 and TRBJ2-5; TRBD2 aligns across 12 bases. The CDR3 extends over 16 amino acids. After removal of 4 bases from V and 5 bases from J, the junction contained 9 bases not matched to a gene. Germline V CDR1 and CDR2: SGHDT, YYEEEE. The CDR3 is CASSMPLAGGPETQYF. The CDR3 DNA sequence: TGTGCCAGCAGCATGCCTCTAGCGGGGGGGCCTGAGACCCAGTACTTC.

This clone was seen a handful of times. The chain recombines TRBV7-6 with TRBJ1-1; D uncertain. V was cut by 2 bases and J by 1 base, with 8 bases left in between. The CDR3 totals 14 residues. The V gene's germline CDR1 is SGHVS and CDR2 FNYEAQ. CDR3 protein: CASSLMAENTEAFF. The CDR3 DNA reads as TGTGCCAGCAGCTTAATGGCGGAGAACACTGAAGCTTTCTTT.

V gene TRBV11-3 combines with J gene TRBJ1-3; D remains ambiguous. Germline V gives CDR1 SGHNT, CDR2 YENEEA. The CDR3 extends over 14 amino acids. V lost 0 bases, J lost 0 bases, and 3 bases lay in between. The DNA for the CDR3 is TGTGCCAGCAGCTTAGACAGCTCTGGAAACACCATATATTTT. Protein sequence: CASSLDSSGNTIYF.

The CDR3 loop reads CASSRGTSNTGELFF. DNA of the CDR3: TGTGCCAGCAGTAGAGGGACTTCTAACACCGGGGAGCTGTTTTTT. The genes are TRBV6-6 and TRBJ2-2; tentative D call: TRBD2 (6 bases). Germline V gene data show CDR1 as MNHNY and CDR2 as SVGAGI (reference sequence). The CDR3 is made up of 15 amino acids. V was pared by 5 bases and J by 2 bases, with 12 bases between.